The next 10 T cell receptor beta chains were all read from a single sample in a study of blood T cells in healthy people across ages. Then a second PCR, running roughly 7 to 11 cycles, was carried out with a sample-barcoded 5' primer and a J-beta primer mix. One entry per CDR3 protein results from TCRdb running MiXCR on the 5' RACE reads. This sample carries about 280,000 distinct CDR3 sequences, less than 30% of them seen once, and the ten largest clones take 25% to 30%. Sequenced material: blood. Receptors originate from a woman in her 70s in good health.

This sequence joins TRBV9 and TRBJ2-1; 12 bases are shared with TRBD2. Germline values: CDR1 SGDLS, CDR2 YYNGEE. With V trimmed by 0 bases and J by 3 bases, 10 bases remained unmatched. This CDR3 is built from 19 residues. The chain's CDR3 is CASSVAPTSGSSSYNEQFF. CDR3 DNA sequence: TGTGCCAGCAGCGTAGCTCCGACTAGCGGGAGCAGTAGCTACAATGAGCAGTTCTTC.

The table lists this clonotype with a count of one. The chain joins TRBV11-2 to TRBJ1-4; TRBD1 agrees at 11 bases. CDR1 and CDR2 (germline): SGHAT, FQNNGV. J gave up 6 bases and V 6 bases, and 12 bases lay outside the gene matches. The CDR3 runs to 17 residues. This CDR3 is CASSPLYAGQGDEKLFF. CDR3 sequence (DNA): TGTGCCAGCAGTCCCTTGTACGCGGGACAGGGGGATGAAAAACTGTTTTTT.

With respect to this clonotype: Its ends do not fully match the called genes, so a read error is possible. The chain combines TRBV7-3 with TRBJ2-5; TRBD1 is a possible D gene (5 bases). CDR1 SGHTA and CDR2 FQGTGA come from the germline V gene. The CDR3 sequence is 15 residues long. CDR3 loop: CASSLMGRAQETQSF. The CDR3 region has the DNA TGTGCCAGCAGCTTGATGGGCAGGGCTCAAGAGACCCAGTCCTTC. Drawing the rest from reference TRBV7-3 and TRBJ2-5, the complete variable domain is GAGVSQTPSNKVTEKGKYVELRCDPISGHTALYWYRQSLGQGPEFLIYFQGTGAADDSGLPNDRFFAVRPEGSVSTLKIQRTERGDSAVYLCASSLMGRAQETQSFGPGTRLLVL.

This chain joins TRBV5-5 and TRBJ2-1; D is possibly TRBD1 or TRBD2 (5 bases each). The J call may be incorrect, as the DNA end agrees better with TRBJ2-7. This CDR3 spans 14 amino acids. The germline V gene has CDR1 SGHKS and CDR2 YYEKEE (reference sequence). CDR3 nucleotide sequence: TGTGCCAGCAGCCGAATGGGGACCTCTGGAGAGCAGTACTTC. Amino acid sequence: CASSRMGTSGEQYF.

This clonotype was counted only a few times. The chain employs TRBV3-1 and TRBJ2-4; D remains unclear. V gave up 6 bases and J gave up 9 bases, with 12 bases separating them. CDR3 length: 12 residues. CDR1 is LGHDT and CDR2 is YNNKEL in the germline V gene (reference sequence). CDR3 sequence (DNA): TGTGCCAGCAGTACCCTCGGTAGCATTCAGTACTTC. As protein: CASSTLGSIQYF. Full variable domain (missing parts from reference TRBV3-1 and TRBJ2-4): DTAVSQTPKYLVTQMGNDKSIKCEQNLGHDTMYWYKQDSKKFLKIMFSYNNKELIINETVPNRFSPKSPDKAHLNLHINSLELGDSAVYFCASSTLGSIQYFGAGTRLSVL.

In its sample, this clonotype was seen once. CDR3 loop: CASSLAPPLQETQYF. Written as DNA, the CDR3 is TGCGCCAGCAGCTTGGCCCCCCCACTCCAAGAGACCCAGTACTTC. The chain is built from TRBV5-1 and TRBJ2-5; D gene unclear. Between the trimmed V and J ends, which lost 0 bases and 1 base, there was a span of 10 bases. The CDR3 spans 15 residues. The germline CDR1 and CDR2 sequences are SGHRS and YFSETQ.

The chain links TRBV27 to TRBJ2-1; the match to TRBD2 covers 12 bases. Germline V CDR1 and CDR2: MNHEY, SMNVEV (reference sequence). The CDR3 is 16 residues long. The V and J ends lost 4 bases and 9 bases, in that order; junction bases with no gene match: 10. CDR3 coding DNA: TGTGCCAGCAGTTCCCTAGCGGGAGGGCCGGGGGGTGAGCAGTTCTTC. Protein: CASSSLAGGPGGEQFF.

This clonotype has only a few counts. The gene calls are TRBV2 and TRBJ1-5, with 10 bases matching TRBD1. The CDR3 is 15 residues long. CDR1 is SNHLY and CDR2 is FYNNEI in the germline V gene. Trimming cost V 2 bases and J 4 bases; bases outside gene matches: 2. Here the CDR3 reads CASSEMDRGNQPQHF. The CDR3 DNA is TGTGCCAGCAGTGAAATGGACAGGGGGAATCAGCCCCAGCATTTT.

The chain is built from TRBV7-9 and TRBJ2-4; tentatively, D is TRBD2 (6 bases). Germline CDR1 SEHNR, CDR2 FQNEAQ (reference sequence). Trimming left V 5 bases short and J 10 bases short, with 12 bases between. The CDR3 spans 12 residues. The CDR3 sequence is CASSPGTRIQYF. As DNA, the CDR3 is TGTGCCAGCAGCCCCGGGACTCGGATTCAGTACTTC.

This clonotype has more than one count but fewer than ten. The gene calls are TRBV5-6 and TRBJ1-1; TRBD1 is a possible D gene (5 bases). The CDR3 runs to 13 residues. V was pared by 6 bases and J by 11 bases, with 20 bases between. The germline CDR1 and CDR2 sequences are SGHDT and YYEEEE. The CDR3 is CASNLREARGAFF. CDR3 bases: TGTGCCAGCAACCTCCGGGAGGCTCGGGGGGCTTTCTTT. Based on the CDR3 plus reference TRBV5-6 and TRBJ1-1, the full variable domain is DAGVTQSPTHLIKTRGQQVTLRCSPKSGHDTVSWYQQALGQGPQFIFQYYEEEERQRGNFPDRFSGHQFPNYSSELNVNALLLGDSALYLCASNLREARGAFFGQGTRLTVV.